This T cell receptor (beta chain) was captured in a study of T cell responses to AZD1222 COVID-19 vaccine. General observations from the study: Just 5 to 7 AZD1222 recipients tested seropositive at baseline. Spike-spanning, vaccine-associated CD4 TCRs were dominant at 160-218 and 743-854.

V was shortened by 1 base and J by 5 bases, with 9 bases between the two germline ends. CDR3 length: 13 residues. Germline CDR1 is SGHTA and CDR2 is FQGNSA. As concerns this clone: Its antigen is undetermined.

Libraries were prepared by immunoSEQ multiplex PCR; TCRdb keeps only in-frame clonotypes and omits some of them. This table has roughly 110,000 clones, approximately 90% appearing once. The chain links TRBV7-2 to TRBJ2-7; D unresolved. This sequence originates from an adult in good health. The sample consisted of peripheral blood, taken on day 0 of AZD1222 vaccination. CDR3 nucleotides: TGTGCCAGCAGCTTAGTCTATGGGAACGAGCAGTACTTC. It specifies CASSLVYGNEQYF.